Below are 17 T cell receptor beta chains sequenced from a single sample in a study of patients and donors after allogeneic stem cell transplantation. One entry per CDR3 protein, called by TCRdb with MiXCR from the RT-PCR reads. In the table there are 70,000 to 100,000 distinct CDR3 sequences, around 5% of which are singletons. The sequenced sample consisted of blood, either unsorted or a sorted T cell fraction (not recorded which). The source is a human donor who was either an allogeneic HSCT recipient or a stem cell or donor lymphocyte infusion donor (not recorded which). It is not recorded whose cells these are; they may come from a transplant donor.

This clonotype has a count of ten or more. V gene TRBV29-1 combines with J gene TRBJ1-1; 11 bases align to TRBD1. The germline gives CDR1 SQVTM, CDR2 ANQGSEA. The CDR3 is 14 residues long. V lost 7 bases and J lost 8; bases outside the gene matches: 12. CDR3 in amino acids: CSADRGQGAAEAFF. For the CDR3, the DNA is TGCAGCGCGGACAGGGGGCAGGGGGCGGCAGAAGCTTTCTTT.

Many counts were recorded for this clonotype. The chain couples TRBV9 to TRBJ2-1, with 7 positions matching TRBD2. Per the germline V gene, CDR1 is SGDLS and CDR2 is YYNGEE. The CDR3 is made up of 15 amino acids. Trimming took 0 bases from V and 8 from J; bases not matched to a gene: 8. In DNA, the CDR3 is TGTGCCAGCAGCGTAGCAGCGGGGATTGGGGATGAGCAGTTCTTC. Amino acid sequence: CASSVAAGIGDEQFF.

In regard to this clonotype: One end of the junction does not line up with germline, which may come from a read error. The chain uses TRBV18 and TRBJ1-1; D not resolved. The CDR3 sequence is 15 residues long. Germline-derived CDR1 and CDR2 are KGHSH and LQKENI. The CDR3 nucleotides read TGTGCCAGCTCACCTGTCCTTGGCGGGGAGGCTGAGGCTTTCTTT. The encoded protein is CASSPVLGGEAEAFF. Using reference TRBV18 and TRBJ1-1 for the parts outside the CDR3, the full variable domain is NAGVMQNPRHLVRRRGQEARLRCSPMKGHSHVYWYRQLPEEGLKFMVYLQKENIIDESGMPKERFSAEFPKEGPSILRIQQVVRGDSAAYFCASSPVLGGEAEAFFGQGTRLTVV.

This clonotype was detected many times. This chain connects TRBV5-1 to TRBJ2-7, with D unclear. The CDR3 has 15 residues. Trimming removed 4 bases from V and 0 bases from J, with 14 bases in between. Germline-derived CDR1 and CDR2 are SGHRS and YFSETQ. The CDR3 DNA follows: TGCGCCAGCAGCCTGATGAGTCGTTTCTCCTACGAGCAGTACTTC. Its protein product is CASSLMSRFSYEQYF. The whole variable domain, remainder taken from reference TRBV5-1 and TRBJ2-7, is KAGVTQTPRYLIKTRGQQVTLSCSPISGHRSVSWYQQTPGQGLQFLFEYFSETQRNKGNFPGRFSGRQFSNSRSEMNVSTLELGDSALYLCASSLMSRFSYEQYFGPGTRLTVT.

This clonotype was counted ten times or more. V and J are TRBV7-9 and TRBJ2-2, with 11 bases lining up with TRBD2. The CDR3 sequence is 16 residues long. The V and J ends lost 5 bases and 7 bases, in that order; junction bases with no gene match: 9. Per germline, CDR1 SEHNR and CDR2 FQNEAQ (reference sequence). CDR3 sequence: CASSPKTSGVFGELFF. The DNA for the CDR3 is TGTGCCAGCAGCCCAAAGACTAGCGGGGTGTTCGGGGAGCTGTTTTTT.

The chain has TRBV12-3 or TRBV12-4 and TRBJ1-2, with D possibly matching TRBD1 (6 bases). The V end was cut by 5 bases, the J end by 8 bases, with 15 bases between. This CDR3 spans 13 amino acids. The CDR3 spells CASSEQGSEGYTF. The CDR3 region has the DNA TGTGCCAGCAGTGAACAGGGATCGGAAGGCTACACCTTC.

This clonotype is judged medium-sized (0.01 to 0.1%). This chain connects TRBV27 to TRBJ2-7; D remains unclear. CDR3 size: 12 residues. Germline loops: CDR1 MNHEY, CDR2 SMNVEV (reference sequence). Between the trimmed V and J ends, which lost 4 bases and 12 bases, there was a span of 16 bases. CDR3 coding DNA: TGTGCCAGCAGTTCCCTCCCCGGCGCGTGGTACTTC. Amino acid sequence: CASSSLPGAWYF.

This clonotype has a count of ten or more. V and J are TRBV7-9 and TRBJ1-3; no clear D gene. The CDR3 is made up of 14 amino acids. Germline loops: CDR1 SEHNR, CDR2 FQNEAQ (reference sequence). Trimming removed 8 bases from V and 0 bases from J, with 11 bases in between. CDR3 sequence (DNA): TGTGCCAGCGCGTACACCTCCTCTGGAAACACCATATATTTT. Amino acid sequence: CASAYTSSGNTIYF.

Ten or more counts support this clonotype. The chain employs TRBV20-1 and TRBJ2-5; 10 positions match TRBD1. There are 14 residues in the CDR3. Looked up from germline, CDR1 is DFQATT and CDR2 is SNEGSKA (reference sequence). J was trimmed by 4 bases and V by 6 bases; bases with no gene match: 8. Here the CDR3 DNA reads TGCAGTGCGTCGAGACAGGGGGCATCAGAGACCCAGTACTTC. Amino acid sequence: CSASRQGASETQYF.

The chain joins TRBV20-1 to TRBJ2-7; the match to TRBD1 covers 8 bases. Germline values: CDR1 DFQATT, CDR2 SNEGSKA (reference sequence). The CDR3 runs to 12 residues. The junction had 6 bases not matched to a gene; V was cut back by 5 bases and J by 6 bases. This CDR3 is CSADRGSLEQYF. For the CDR3, the DNA is TGCAGTGCTGACAGGGGCTCCCTCGAGCAGTACTTC.

This clonotype was counted ten times or more. The chain uses TRBV18 and TRBJ2-7, with D possibly being TRBD1 (5 bases). V lost 5 bases and J lost 4, with 18 bases in between. CDR1 is KGHSH and CDR2 is LQKENI in the germline V gene. The CDR3 has 15 residues. CDR3: CASSTSRVPNYEQYF. DNA of the CDR3: TGTGCCAGCTCAACGAGCAGGGTGCCGAATTACGAGCAGTACTTC.

J is TRBJ2-3 and V is TRBV9; TRBD2 matches at 13 bases. The V gene end was trimmed by 4 bases and the J gene end by 6 bases; junction bases not matched to a gene: 14. This CDR3 is 18 amino acids long. In germline, CDR1 is SGDLS, CDR2 YYNGEE. In DNA, the CDR3 is TGTGCCAGCAGCTCCGGCGGACTAGCGGGAGTCCCGGGGGATACGCAGTATTTT. Amino acids: CASSSGGLAGVPGDTQYF.

In this sample, this clonotype turned up many times. CDR3 protein: CASSSSGTNTEAFF. The CDR3, as DNA: TGCGCCAGCAGCTCCTCAGGTACGAACACTGAAGCTTTCTTT. This chain connects TRBV5-1 to TRBJ1-1, with D uncertain. The V gene lost 3 bases and the J gene lost 1 base, with 10 bases spanning the gap. Germline V gene data show CDR1 as SGHRS and CDR2 as YFSETQ. The length of the CDR3 is 14 residues.

This clonotype has a count of ten or more. J is TRBJ2-4 and V is TRBV4-2; 10 bases line up with TRBD1. Germline CDR1 is LGHNA and CDR2 is YNFKEQ. Germline trimming cut 4 bases from V and 5 bases from J; bases unmatched to any gene: 2. This CDR3 comprises 14 residues. CDR3: CASSPGQGQNIQYF. In DNA, the CDR3 is TGTGCCAGCAGCCCGGGACAGGGGCAAAACATTCAGTACTTC.

This chain links TRBV5-1 with TRBJ2-1; D is perhaps TRBD2 (6 bases). There are 15 residues in the CDR3. CDR1 SGHRS and CDR2 YFSETQ come from the germline V gene. Trimming took off 6 bases at V and 4 bases at J, with 17 bases between the two ends. For the CDR3, the DNA is TGCGCCAGCATCCTTGGATCGGGAGTGTACAATGAGCAGTTCTTC. Protein: CASILGSGVYNEQFF. The variable domain in full, with the rest retrieved from reference TRBV5-1 and TRBJ2-1, is KAGVTQTPRYLIKTRGQQVTLSCSPISGHRSVSWYQQTPGQGLQFLFEYFSETQRNKGNFPGRFSGRQFSNSRSEMNVSTLELGDSALYLCASILGSGVYNEQFFGPGTRLTVL.

This clonotype occurred many times. V and J are TRBV7-2 and TRBJ1-1; possibly TRBD1 for D (6 bases). The CDR3 covers 16 residues. V lost 5 bases, J lost 0 bases, and 16 bases lay in between. Germline V gene lookup returns CDR1 SGHTA and CDR2 FQGNSA. Written as DNA, the CDR3 is TGTGCCAGCAGCCCCGTAAACAGGGCACTGAACACTGAAGCTTTCTTT. The encoded protein is CASSPVNRALNTEAFF.

This clonotype was recorded at least ten times. The rearrangement joins TRBV20-1 to TRBJ2-3, with 10 bases matching TRBD2. This CDR3 has 15 residues. The ends lost 3 bases at V and 2 bases at J; junction bases unmatched: 5. In germline, CDR1 is DFQATT, CDR2 SNEGSKA (reference sequence). The chain's CDR3 is CSASKREGLTDTQYF. CDR3 in DNA: TGCAGTGCTAGTAAGCGGGAGGGTCTCACAGATACGCAGTATTTT.